These 7 T cell receptor beta chains were all obtained from the same sample, sequenced in a study of Graves' ophthalmopathy and Graves' hyperthyroidism. For repertoire sequencing, the TCR beta CDR3 regions were amplified from RNA transcripts. A first-round RT-PCR used HTBI primers, followed by a second-round multiplex PCR. MiXCR, applied by TCRdb to the multiplex PCR reads, yields one record per CDR3 protein. The sample lists about 370,000 distinct CDR3 sequences; about 17% were seen once. The source material was peripheral blood. All receptors come from a young woman with Graves' ophthalmopathy.

This clonotype was seen repeatedly, ten times or more. This chain uses TRBV25-1 with TRBJ1-1; D is undetermined. Germline CDR1 MGHDK, CDR2 SYGVNS. The CDR3 is made up of 13 amino acids. Deletions cut 5 bases from V and 1 base from J, with 8 bases between. The CDR3 region is CASSKRENTEAFF. The CDR3 nucleotides are TGTGCCAGCAGTAAACGAGAGAACACTGAAGCTTTCTTT.

In its sample, this clonotype was seen a few times. The chain joins TRBV6-1 to TRBJ1-6; tentative D call: TRBD1 (5 bases). The V gene's germline CDR1 is MNHNS and CDR2 SASEGT. The CDR3 covers 19 residues. The ends were cut back, 7 bases at V and 6 bases at J, with 28 bases in the middle. The CDR3 DNA is TGTGCCAGCACCCAAGAGCGCAGTGAAAGAAGGGGTTTTAATTCACCCCTCCACTTT. Translation: CASTQERSERRGFNSPLHF.

In its sample, this clonotype was seen many times. The CDR3 loop is CASSDAGRMNTEAFF. In nucleotides, the CDR3 is TGTGCCAGTAGTGATGCGGGAAGGATGAACACTGAAGCTTTCTTT. The chain combines TRBV19 with TRBJ1-1; D remains ambiguous. CDR1 and CDR2 (germline): LNHDA, SQIVND (reference sequence). Trimming removed 5 bases from V and 0 bases from J, with 13 bases in between. This CDR3 is 15 amino acids long.

This clonotype was seen repeatedly, ten times or more. The chain joins TRBV5-1 to TRBJ2-6, with 9 bases lining up with TRBD1. The CDR3 is made up of 18 amino acids. V trimming: 2 bases; J trimming: 4 bases; junction bases outside the gene matches: 10. The germline V gene has CDR1 SGHRS and CDR2 YFSETQ. The CDR3 bases are TGCGCCAGCAGCTTATCTTTGACAGGGGGATCGGGGGCCAACGTCCTGACTTTC. As protein: CASSLSLTGGSGANVLTF.

This clonotype was picked up many times. Here the CDR3 reads CASSHLRGQGPTQYF. The CDR3 nucleotides read TGTGCCAGCAGTCATTTGAGGGGGCAGGGGCCCACCCAGTACTTC. The chain links TRBV11-2 to TRBJ2-5; 7 bases are a match to TRBD1. J lost 8 bases, V lost 6 bases, and 15 bases had no gene match. The CDR3 consists of 15 residues. Germline assignment: CDR1 SGHAT and CDR2 FQNNGV. The variable domain in full, with the rest retrieved from reference TRBV11-2 and TRBJ2-5, is EAGVAQSPRYKIIEKRQSVAFWCNPISGHATLYWYQQILGQGPKLLIQFQNNGVVDDSQLPKDRFSAERLKGVDSTLKIQPAKLEDSAVYLCASSHLRGQGPTQYFGPGTRLLVL.

This clonotype has just one count. The V gene is TRBV28, the J gene TRBJ2-7; weak D call: TRBD2 (5 bases). The length of the CDR3 is 15 residues. CDR1 is MDHEN and CDR2 is SYDVKM in the germline V gene. Trimming took off 6 bases at V and 4 bases at J, with 19 bases between the two ends. CDR3 in amino acids: CASSLIHGIRYEQYF. The CDR3 DNA reads TGTGCCAGCAGCCTCATCCACGGGATCCGATACGAGCAGTACTTC.

This clonotype was recorded many times. It may be a read error: a sequence one base away is much more abundant. This rearrangement joins TRBV20-1 to TRBJ2-7, with a tentative D call TRBD2 (6 bases). Trimming left V 3 bases short and J 0 bases short, with 6 bases between. The germline V gene encodes CDR1 DFQATT and CDR2 SNEGSKA (reference sequence). The CDR3 has 12 amino acids. This CDR3 reads CSASGSSYEQYF. CDR3 DNA: TGCAGTGCTAGCGGGAGCTCCTACGAGCAGTACTTC.